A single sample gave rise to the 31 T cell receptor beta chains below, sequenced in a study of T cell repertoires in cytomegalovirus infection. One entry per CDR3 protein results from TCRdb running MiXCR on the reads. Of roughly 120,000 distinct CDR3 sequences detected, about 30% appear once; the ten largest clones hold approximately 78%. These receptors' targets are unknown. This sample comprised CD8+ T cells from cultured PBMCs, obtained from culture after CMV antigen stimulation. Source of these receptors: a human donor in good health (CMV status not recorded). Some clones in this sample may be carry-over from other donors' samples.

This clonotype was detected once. CDR3 nucleotides: TGTGCCAGCAGTTTATCTTCCACAGATACGCAGTATTTT. Its protein product is CASSLSSTDTQYF. The chain has TRBV27 and TRBJ2-3; D not certain. Germline values: CDR1 MNHEY, CDR2 SMNVEV (reference sequence). Trimming stripped 0 bases from V and 2 bases from J, with 3 bases between. The CDR3 totals 13 residues.

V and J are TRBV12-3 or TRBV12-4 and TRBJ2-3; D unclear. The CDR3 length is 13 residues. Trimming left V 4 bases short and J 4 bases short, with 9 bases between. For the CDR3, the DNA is TGTGCCAGCAGTTGGGTGGCCCCAGATACGCAGTATTTT. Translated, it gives CASSWVAPDTQYF.

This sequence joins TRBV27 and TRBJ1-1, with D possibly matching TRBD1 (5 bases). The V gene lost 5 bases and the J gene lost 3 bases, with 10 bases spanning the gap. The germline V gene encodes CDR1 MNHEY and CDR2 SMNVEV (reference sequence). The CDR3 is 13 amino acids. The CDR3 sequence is CASSIRVYTEAFF. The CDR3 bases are TGTGCCAGCAGTATCAGGGTGTACACTGAAGCTTTCTTT.

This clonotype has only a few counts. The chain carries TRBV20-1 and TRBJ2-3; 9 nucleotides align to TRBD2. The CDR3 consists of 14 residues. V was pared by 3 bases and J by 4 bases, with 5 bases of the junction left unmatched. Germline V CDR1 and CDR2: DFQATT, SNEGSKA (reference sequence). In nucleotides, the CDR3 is TGCAGTGCTAGTAGCGGGGGTAGCGCAGATACGCAGTATTTT. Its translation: CSASSGGSADTQYF.

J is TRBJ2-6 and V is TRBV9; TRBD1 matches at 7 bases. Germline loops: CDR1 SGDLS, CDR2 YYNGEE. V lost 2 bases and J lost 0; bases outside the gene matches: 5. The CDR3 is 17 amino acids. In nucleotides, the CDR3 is TGTGCCAGCAGCGTCGACAGGGATGGCTCTGGGGCCAACGTCCTGACTTTC. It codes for CASSVDRDGSGANVLTF. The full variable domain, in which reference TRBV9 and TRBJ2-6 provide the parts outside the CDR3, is DSGVTQTPKHLITATGQRVTLRCSPRSGDLSVYWYQQSLDQGLQFLIQYYNGEERAKGNILERFSAQQFPDLHSELNLSSLELGDSALYFCASSVDRDGSGANVLTFGAGSRLTVL.

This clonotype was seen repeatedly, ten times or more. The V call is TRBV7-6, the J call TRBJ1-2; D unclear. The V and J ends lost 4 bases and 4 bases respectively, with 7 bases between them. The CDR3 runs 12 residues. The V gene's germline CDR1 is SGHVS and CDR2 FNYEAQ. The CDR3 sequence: CASSYVGYGYTF. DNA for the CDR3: TGTGCCAGCAGCTACGTAGGCTATGGCTACACCTTC.

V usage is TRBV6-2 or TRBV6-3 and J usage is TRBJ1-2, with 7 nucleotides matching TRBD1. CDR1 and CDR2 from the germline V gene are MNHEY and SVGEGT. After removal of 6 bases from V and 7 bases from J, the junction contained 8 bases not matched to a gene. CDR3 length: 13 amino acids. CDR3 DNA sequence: TGTGCCAGCAGGTTCGACAGGGACTCTGGCTACACCTTC. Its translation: CASRFDRDSGYTF.

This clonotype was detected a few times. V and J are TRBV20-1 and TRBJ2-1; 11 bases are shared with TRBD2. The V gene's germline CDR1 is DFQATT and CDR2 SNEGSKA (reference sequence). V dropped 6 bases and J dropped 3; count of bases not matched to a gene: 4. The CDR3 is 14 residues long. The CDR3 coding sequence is TGCAGTGCGAGGCTAGCGGGGGGCTACAATGAGCAGTTCTTC. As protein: CSARLAGGYNEQFF.

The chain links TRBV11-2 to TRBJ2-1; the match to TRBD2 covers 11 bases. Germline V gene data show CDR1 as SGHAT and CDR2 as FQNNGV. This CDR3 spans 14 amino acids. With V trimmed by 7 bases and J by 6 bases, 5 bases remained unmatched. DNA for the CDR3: TGTGCCAGCACCTACCTAGCGGGAGGCAATGAGCAGTTCTTC. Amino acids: CASTYLAGGNEQFF.

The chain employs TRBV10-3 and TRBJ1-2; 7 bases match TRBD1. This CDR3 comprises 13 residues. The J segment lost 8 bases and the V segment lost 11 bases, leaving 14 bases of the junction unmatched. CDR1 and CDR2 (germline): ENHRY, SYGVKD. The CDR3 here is CAGNADRMEGYTF. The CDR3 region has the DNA TGTGCCGGCAACGCGGACAGGATGGAAGGCTACACCTTC.

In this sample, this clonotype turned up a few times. The CDR3 nucleotides read TGTGCCAGCAGTTCCTACAGGGACACTGAAGCTTTCTTT. Protein: CASSSYRDTEAFF. This chain links TRBV28 with TRBJ1-1; tentative D call: TRBD1 (6 bases). The CDR3 length is 13 residues. Germline CDR1 and CDR2: MDHEN and SYDVKM. V was trimmed by 4 bases and J by 3 bases, leaving 9 bases between them.

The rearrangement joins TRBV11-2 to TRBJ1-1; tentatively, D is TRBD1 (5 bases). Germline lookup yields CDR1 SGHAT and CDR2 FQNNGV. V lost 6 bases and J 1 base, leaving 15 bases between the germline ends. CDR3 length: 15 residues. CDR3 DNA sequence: TGTGCCAGCAGTCCTAGGAGGGGACGGAACACTGAAGCTTTCTTT. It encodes CASSPRRGRNTEAFF.

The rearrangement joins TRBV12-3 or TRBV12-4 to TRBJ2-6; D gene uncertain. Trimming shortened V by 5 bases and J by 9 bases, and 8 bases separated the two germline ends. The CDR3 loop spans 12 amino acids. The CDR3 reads CASSGAGNVLTF. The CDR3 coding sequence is TGTGCCAGCAGTGGAGCCGGCAACGTCCTGACTTTC.

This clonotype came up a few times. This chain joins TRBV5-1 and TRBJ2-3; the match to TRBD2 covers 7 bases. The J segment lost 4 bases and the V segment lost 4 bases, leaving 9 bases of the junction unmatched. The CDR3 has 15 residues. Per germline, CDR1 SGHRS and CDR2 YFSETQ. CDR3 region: CASSAGLVLADTQYF. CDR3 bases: TGCGCCAGCAGCGCAGGACTAGTTCTCGCAGATACGCAGTATTTT.

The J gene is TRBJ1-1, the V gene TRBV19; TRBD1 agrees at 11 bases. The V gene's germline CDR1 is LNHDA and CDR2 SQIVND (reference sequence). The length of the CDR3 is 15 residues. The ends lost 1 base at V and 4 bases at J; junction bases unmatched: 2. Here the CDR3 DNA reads TGTGCCAGTAGTATAGGGACAGGGGGCCTCACTGAAGCTTTCTTT. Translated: CASSIGTGGLTEAFF.

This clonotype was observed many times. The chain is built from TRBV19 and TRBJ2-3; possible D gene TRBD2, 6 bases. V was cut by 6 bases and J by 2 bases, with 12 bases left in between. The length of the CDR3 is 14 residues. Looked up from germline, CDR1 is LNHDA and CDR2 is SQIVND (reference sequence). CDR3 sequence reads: CASSDILATDTQYF. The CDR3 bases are TGTGCCAGTAGCGATATACTAGCCACAGATACGCAGTATTTT.

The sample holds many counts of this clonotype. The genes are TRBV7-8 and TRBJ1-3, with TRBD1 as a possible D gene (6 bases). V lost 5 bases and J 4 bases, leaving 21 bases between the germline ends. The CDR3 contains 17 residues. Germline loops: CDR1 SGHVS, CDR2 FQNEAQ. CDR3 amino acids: CASSAHASGGRGNTIYF. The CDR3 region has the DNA TGTGCCAGCAGCGCCCACGCGAGCGGGGGGCGAGGAAACACCATATATTTT.

The CDR3 sequence is CASSLSAANTEAFF. DNA of the CDR3: TGTGCCAGCAGTTTATCGGCCGCCAACACTGAAGCTTTCTTT. V gene TRBV27 combines with J gene TRBJ1-1; D unclear. The CDR3 totals 14 residues. CDR1 and CDR2 (germline): MNHEY, SMNVEV (reference sequence). The V end lost 0 bases, the J end lost 2 bases, and 7 bases lay between the germline ends.

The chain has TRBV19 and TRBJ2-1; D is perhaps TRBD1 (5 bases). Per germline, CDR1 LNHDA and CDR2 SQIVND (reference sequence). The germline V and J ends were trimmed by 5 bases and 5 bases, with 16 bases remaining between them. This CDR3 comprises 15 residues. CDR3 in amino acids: CASSWGLGPDNEQFF. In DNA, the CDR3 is TGTGCCAGTAGTTGGGGCCTGGGCCCTGACAATGAGCAGTTCTTC.

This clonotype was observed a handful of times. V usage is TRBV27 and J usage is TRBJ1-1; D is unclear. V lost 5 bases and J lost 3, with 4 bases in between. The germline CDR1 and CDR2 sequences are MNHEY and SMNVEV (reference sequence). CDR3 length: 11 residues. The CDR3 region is CASSGHTEAFF. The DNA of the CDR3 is TGTGCCAGCAGTGGACACACTGAAGCTTTCTTT.

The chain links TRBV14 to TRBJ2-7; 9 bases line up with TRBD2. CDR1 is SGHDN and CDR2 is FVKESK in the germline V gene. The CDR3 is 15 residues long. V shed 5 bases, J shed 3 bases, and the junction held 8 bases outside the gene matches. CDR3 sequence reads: CASSSRLAANYEQYF. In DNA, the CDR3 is TGTGCCAGCAGCTCCAGACTAGCGGCGAACTACGAGCAGTACTTC.

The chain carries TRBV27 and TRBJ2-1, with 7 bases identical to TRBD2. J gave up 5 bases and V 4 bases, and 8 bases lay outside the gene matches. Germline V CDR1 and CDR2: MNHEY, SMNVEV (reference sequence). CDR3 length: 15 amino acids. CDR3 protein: CASSWGGGLNNEQFF. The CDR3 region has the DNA TGTGCCAGCAGTTGGGGCGGGGGTCTGAACAATGAGCAGTTCTTC.

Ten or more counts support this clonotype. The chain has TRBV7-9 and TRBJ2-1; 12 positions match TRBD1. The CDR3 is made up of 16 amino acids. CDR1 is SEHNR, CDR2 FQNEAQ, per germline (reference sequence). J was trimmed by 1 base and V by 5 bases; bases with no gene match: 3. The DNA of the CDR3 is TGTGCCAGCAGCCCGGGACAGGGGGCTTCCTACAATGAGCAGTTCTTC. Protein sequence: CASSPGQGASYNEQFF.

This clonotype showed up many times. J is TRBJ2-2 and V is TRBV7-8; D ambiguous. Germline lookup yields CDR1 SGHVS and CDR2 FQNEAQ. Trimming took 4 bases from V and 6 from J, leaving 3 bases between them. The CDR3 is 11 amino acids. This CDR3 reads CASSSSGELFF. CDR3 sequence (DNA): TGTGCCAGCAGCTCCTCCGGGGAGCTGTTTTTT.

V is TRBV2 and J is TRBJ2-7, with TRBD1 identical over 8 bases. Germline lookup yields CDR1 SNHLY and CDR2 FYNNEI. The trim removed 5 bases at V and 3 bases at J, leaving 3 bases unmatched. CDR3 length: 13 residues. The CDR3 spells CASSTGGSYEQYF. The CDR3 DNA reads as TGTGCCAGCAGTACAGGGGGTAGCTACGAGCAGTACTTC.

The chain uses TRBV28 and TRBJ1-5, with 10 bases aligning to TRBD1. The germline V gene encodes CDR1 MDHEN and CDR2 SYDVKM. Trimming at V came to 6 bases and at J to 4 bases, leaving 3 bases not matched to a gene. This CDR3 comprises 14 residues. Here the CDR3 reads CASRPGQGNQPQHF. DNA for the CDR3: TGTGCCAGCAGGCCGGGACAGGGGAATCAGCCCCAGCATTTT.

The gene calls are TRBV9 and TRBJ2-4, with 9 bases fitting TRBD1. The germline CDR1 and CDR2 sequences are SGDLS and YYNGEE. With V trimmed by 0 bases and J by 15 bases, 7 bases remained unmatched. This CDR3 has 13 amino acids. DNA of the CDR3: TGTGCCAGCAGCGTAGAGACAGGGGGGGACCGGTACTTC. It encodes CASSVETGGDRYF.

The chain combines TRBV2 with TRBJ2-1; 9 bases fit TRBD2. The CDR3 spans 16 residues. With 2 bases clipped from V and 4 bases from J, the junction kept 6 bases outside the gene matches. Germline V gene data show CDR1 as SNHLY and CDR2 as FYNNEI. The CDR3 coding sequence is TGTGCCAGCAGTGAAATTGGTAGCGGGGGTTACAATGAGCAGTTCTTC. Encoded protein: CASSEIGSGGYNEQFF. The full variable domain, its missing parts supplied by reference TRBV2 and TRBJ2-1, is EPEVTQTPSHQVTQMGQEVILRCVPISNHLYFYWYRQILGQKVEFLVSFYNNEISEKSEIFDDQFSVERPDGSNFTLKIRSTKLEDSAMYFCASSEIGSGGYNEQFFGPGTRLTVL.

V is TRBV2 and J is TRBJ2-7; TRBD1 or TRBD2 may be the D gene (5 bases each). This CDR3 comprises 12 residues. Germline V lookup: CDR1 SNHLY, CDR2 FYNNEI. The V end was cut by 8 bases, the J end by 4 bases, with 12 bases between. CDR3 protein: CASGDLFYEQYF. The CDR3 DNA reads TGTGCCAGCGGGGACCTCTTTTACGAGCAGTACTTC.

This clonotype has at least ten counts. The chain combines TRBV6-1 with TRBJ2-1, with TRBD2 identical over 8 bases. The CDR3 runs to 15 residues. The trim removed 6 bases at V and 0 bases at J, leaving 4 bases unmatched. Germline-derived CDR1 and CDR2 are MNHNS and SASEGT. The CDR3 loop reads CASSPGGSSYNEQFF. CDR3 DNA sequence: TGTGCCAGCAGCCCGGGGGGGAGCTCCTACAATGAGCAGTTCTTC.

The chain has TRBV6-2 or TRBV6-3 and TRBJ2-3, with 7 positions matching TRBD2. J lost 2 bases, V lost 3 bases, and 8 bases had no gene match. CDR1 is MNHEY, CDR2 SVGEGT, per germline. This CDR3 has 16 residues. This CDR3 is CASSYRLAGDTDTQYF. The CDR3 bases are TGTGCCAGCAGTTATCGATTGGCGGGGGACACAGATACGCAGTATTTT.